The rows below give T cell receptor beta chains drawn from one sample of a study of blood T cell repertoires in COVID-19. Sequencing used immunoSEQ multiplex PCR; TCRdb keeps in-frame clones, though not all of them. The sample comprises 220,000 or so clones, 65% to 85% of which are singletons, and less than 2.5% rests with the top ten. Sequencing was carried out using peripheral blood. The source of these receptors is a woman aged 60-75 years with acute or convalescent COVID-19. Both conserved end residues are part of each CDR3. The D gene is left open where the match is weak.

TRBV6-2/TRBV6-3	TRBD1	TRBJ1-1	CASSPPPGTGMIEAFF
TRBV3-1/TRBV3-2	TRBD2	TRBJ2-1	CASSQDWGGTYNEQFF
TRBV6-1	TRBD1	TRBJ1-1	CASSDSGGMNTEAFF
TRBV6-5	NA	TRBJ2-6	CASKRVSSGANVLTF
TRBV11-2	NA	TRBJ1-1	CASSLYAGQSTEAFF
TRBV4-3	NA	TRBJ1-1	CASSQDRGIQVEAFF
TRBV4-1	NA	TRBJ1-5	CASSQEGPRRGSNQPQHF
TRBV27	NA	TRBJ1-5	CASSLGGVNQPQHF
TRBV9	TRBD2	TRBJ2-3	CASSVDTSESTDTQYF
TRBV30	NA	TRBJ2-1	CAWRQVGEQFF
TRBV4-1	NA	TRBJ2-3	CASSHYWPSTDTQYF
TRBV2	NA	TRBJ2-3	CASSGYSPGTDTQYF
TRBV3-1/TRBV3-2	TRBD2	TRBJ2-1	CASSQSSGGAGWSYNEQFF
TRBV30	NA	TRBJ1-2	CAWSPTRGKHGYTF
TRBV7-9	NA	TRBJ1-1	CASIGLGTEAFF
TRBV4-1	NA	TRBJ1-4	CASSYYSQGPGNEKLFF
TRBV7-2	TRBD1	TRBJ2-1	CASSPRTGKNEQFF
TRBV27	TRBD1	TRBJ1-1	CASSRDSRRTEAFF
TRBV28	NA	TRBJ1-3	CASSSGVTGNTIYF
TRBV6-2/TRBV6-3	TRBD1	TRBJ1-5	CASSYSFLGTGVFQPQHF
TRBV7-9	TRBD1	TRBJ1-5	CASSSGTGVNSNQPQHF
TRBV6-6	NA	TRBJ1-2	CASSYATSSHGYTF
TRBV20-1	NA	TRBJ1-5	CSASTGKNQPQHF
TRBV19	NA	TRBJ1-1	CAVQKSGTAGVPEAFF
TRBV3-1/TRBV3-2	TRBD1	TRBJ1-6	CASSQAGQANSPLHF
TRBV7-9	TRBD1	TRBJ1-1	CASSGQGIEAFF
TRBV7-8	NA	TRBJ1-2	CASSLGVQGVDGYTF